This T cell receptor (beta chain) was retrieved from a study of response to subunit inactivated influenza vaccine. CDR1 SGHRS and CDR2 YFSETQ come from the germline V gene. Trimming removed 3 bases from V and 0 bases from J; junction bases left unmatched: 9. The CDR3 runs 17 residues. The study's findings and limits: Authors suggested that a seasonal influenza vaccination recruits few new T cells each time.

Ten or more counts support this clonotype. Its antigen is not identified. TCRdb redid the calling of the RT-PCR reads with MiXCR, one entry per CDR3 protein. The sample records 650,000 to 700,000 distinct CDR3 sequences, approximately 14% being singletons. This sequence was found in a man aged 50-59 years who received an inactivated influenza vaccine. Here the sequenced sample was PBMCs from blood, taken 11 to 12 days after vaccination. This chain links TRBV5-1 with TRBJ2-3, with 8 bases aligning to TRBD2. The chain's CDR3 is CASSSSIAGLSTDTQYF. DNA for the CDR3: TGCGCCAGCAGCTCCTCCATAGCGGGGCTTAGCACAGATACGCAGTATTTT.